This is a list of T cell receptor beta chains from one sample in a study of post-analysis software for immune sequencing data. TCRdb re-called the PCR reads with MiXCR, one entry per CDR3 protein. The profile shows 500,000 to 600,000 distinct CDR3 sequences, about 40% of them singletons. Sequences were obtained from blood. These receptors originate from a girl aged 5-17 years with multiple sclerosis. Each CDR3 is given with its conserved first and last residue. The D gene is left open where the match is weak. Some rows mark clone size as missing; the rest say once, few, many or name a class of expanded clone.

abundance,j_gene,v_gene,d_gene,CDR3nt,CDR3aa
-,TRBJ2-4,TRBV12-3/TRBV12-4,TRBD2,TGTGCCAGCAGGCCCCAGAAGCGGGAGTGGTCCTACAATGAGCAGTACTTC,CASRPQKREWSYNEQYF
-,TRBJ1-2,TRBV20-1,-,TGCAGTGCTTTGGGGACGACTATCCATGGCTACACCTTC,CSALGTTIHGYTF
-,TRBJ1-1,TRBV5-1,-,TGCGCCAGCAGCCCTAAATTGAACACTGAAGCTTTCTTT,CASSPKLNTEAFF
-,TRBJ1-6,TRBV12-3/TRBV12-4,TRBD1,TGTGCCAGCAGCCTGGGACAGGGGAATTCACCCCTCCACTTT,CASSLGQGNSPLHF
-,TRBJ2-5,TRBV5-1,TRBD2,TGCGCCAGCAGTGTCAGCGGGGGGGCCGGAGAGACCCAGTACTTC,CASSVSGGAGETQYF
few,TRBJ2-1,TRBV5-1,TRBD2,TGCGCCAGCCAGTTATATAGCGGGGGGCCCTACAATGAGCAGTTCTTC,CASQLYSGGPYNEQFF
-,TRBJ2-3,TRBV12-3/TRBV12-4,TRBD2,TGTGCCAGCACCTCGACTAGCGGGGGCCCCCTTGGTACGCAGTATTTT,CASTSTSGGPLGTQYF
-,TRBJ2-6,TRBV7-2,TRBD1,TGTGCCAGCAGCTTAGAAGGGACAGCTCCTGGGGCCAACGTCCTGACTTTC,CASSLEGTAPGANVLTF
-,TRBJ2-1,TRBV7-2,TRBD2,TGTGCCAGCAGCCTGACTTTCAGCGGGGGGACGCAGTTCTTC,CASSLTFSGGTQFF
few,TRBJ2-7,TRBV20-1,TRBD1,TGCAGTGCGAAACGTGGGACAGGGGCCGACGAGCAGTACTTC,CSAKRGTGADEQYF
-,TRBJ2-7,TRBV7-2,-,TGTGCCAGCAGCCGGGGCCCCGTCTACGAGCAGTACTTC,CASSRGPVYEQYF
few,TRBJ2-7,TRBV5-1,-,TGCGCCAGCAGCTTGGATCAGGGGCCCAGGTGGGAGCAGTACTTC,CASSLDQGPRWEQYF
-,TRBJ2-3,TRBV10-1,TRBD2,TGCGCCAGCAGTGATCCGAGGGAGGGCCGCCCAGATACGCAGTATTTT,CASSDPREGRPDTQYF
-,TRBJ2-5,TRBV20-1,TRBD1,TGCGGTGCTCTCCCGGACAGGAAGACCCAGTACTTC,CGALPDRKTQYF
few,TRBJ2-3,TRBV4-1,-,TGCGCCAGCAGCCAAGACTCAGGGATTAGCACAGATACGCAGTATTTT,CASSQDSGISTDTQYF
few,TRBJ2-5,TRBV20-1,-,TGCAGTGCTACAAGTCGGGGAAAGGAGCAGTACTTC,CSATSRGKEQYF
few,TRBJ2-7,TRBV27,-,TGTGCCAGCAGTTCAGACTCCTCAGGAAGCTACGAGCAGTACTTC,CASSSDSSGSYEQYF
-,TRBJ1-5,TRBV11-2,TRBD1,TGTGCCAGCAGCTTAGTGTCCAGGGGGAGTGGGCAGCCCCAGCATTTT,CASSLVSRGSGQPQHF
-,TRBJ2-7,TRBV4-1,TRBD1,TGCGCCAGCAGCCAAGAGGGACAGGCGTCCGAGCAGTACTTC,CASSQEGQASEQYF
-,TRBJ2-5,TRBV12-3/TRBV12-4,-,TGTGCCAGCAGTTCCACTAGGGGTGGGGGAGAGACCCAGTACTTC,CASSSTRGGGETQYF
-,TRBJ2-7,TRBV27,-,TGTGCCAGCAGGATCCCGGGACCGGCCCCCTACGAGCAGTACTTC,CASRIPGPAPYEQYF
-,TRBJ2-3,TRBV7-8,-,TGTGCCAGCAGCTTACTGCCCGCCCTGGATACGCAGTATTTT,CASSLLPALDTQYF
once,TRBJ2-7,TRBV6-5,TRBD1,TGTGCCAGCAGTTATCTTCCGGGACAGGGATCCCCCCACGAGCAGTACTTC,CASSYLPGQGSPHEQYF
-,TRBJ2-3,TRBV27,TRBD1,TGTGCCAGCAGTCTACAGGGGGCCACAGATACGCAGTATTTT,CASSLQGATDTQYF
-,TRBJ1-2,TRBV5-1,TRBD1,TGCGCCAGTAAGGACAGGGGGGACTTCTATGGCTACACCTTC,CASKDRGDFYGYTF
-,TRBJ1-1,TRBV6-2/TRBV6-3,TRBD1,TGTGCCAGCAGTTACGATTACAGGGGGAGCACTGAAGCTTTCTTT,CASSYDYRGSTEAFF
-,TRBJ2-7,TRBV7-2,TRBD2,TGTGCCAGCAGGCCACTAGCGGGGGGCCCCTACGAGCAGTACTTC,CASRPLAGGPYEQYF
few,TRBJ2-5,TRBV12-3/TRBV12-4,-,TGTGCCAGCAGTCTACCCTACTACCTTATGGGGACTGGGACCCAGTACTTC,CASSLPYYLMGTGTQYF
-,TRBJ2-1,TRBV10-3,-,TGTGCCATCGGGTCCAGGGGGGACCTAAGAGATGAGCAGTTCTTC,CAIGSRGDLRDEQFF
-,TRBJ2-1,TRBV5-1,TRBD1,TGCGCCAGCAGCTCGGCCAGGGGGAGTGAGCAGTTCTTC,CASSSARGSEQFF
-,TRBJ2-3,TRBV12-3/TRBV12-4,TRBD2,TGTGCCAGCACACCGACCCAGGGACTAGCGGGGTACTACACAGATACGCAGTATTTT,CASTPTQGLAGYYTDTQYF
-,TRBJ2-5,TRBV5-1,-,TGCGCCAGTCGCCGGGGGCTAGAAGAGACCCAGTACTTC,CASRRGLEETQYF
-,TRBJ2-7,TRBV6-2/TRBV6-3,-,TGTGCCGCCATGGACCGGGACTCCTACGAGCAGTACTTC,CAAMDRDSYEQYF
-,TRBJ2-7,TRBV4-2,-,TGTGCCAGCAGCCAAGAAACAGGTGCTAGCGATGCCTACGAGCAGTACTTC,CASSQETGASDAYEQYF
-,TRBJ2-7,TRBV3-1,TRBD2,TGTGCCAGCAGCTCCCGGACTAGCGGGCTCTCCTACGAGCAGTACTTC,CASSSRTSGLSYEQYF
-,TRBJ1-1,TRBV12-3/TRBV12-4,-,TGTGCCAGCAGTTTACTCCCTTTCTTT,CASSLLPFF
-,TRBJ2-7,TRBV5-1,-,TGCGCCAGCAGCTTGGATCGTCGCGGAGCCTCCTACGAGCAGTACTTC,CASSLDRRGASYEQYF
-,TRBJ2-1,TRBV12-3/TRBV12-4,TRBD2,TGTGCCAGCAGTTCCTGGAGACTAGCGGGAGAAAAGGATGAGCAGTTCTTC,CASSSWRLAGEKDEQFF
-,TRBJ2-1,TRBV29-1,TRBD1,TGCAGCGTTGCCCGGGACAGGAGAACCAATGAGCAGTTCTTC,CSVARDRRTNEQFF
few,TRBJ2-2,TRBV9,-,TGTGCCAGCAGCGAGTGGGGTAGCAACACCGGGGAGCTGTTTTTT,CASSEWGSNTGELFF
-,TRBJ1-2,TRBV3-1,-,TGTGCCAGCAGCTACACTAAATACTATGGCTACACCTTC,CASSYTKYYGYTF
-,TRBJ2-1,TRBV5-1,TRBD1,TGCGCCAGCAGCGAGGGGGCGATTGAGCAGTTCTTC,CASSEGAIEQFF
-,TRBJ2-1,TRBV5-1,-,TGCGCCAGCAGCTTGGCGCCGCAGTCACGGAGTGAGCAGTTCTTC,CASSLAPQSRSEQFF
once,TRBJ2-7,TRBV12-3/TRBV12-4,-,TGTGCCAGCAGTTCGTCTCAGGGTAGCGAGCAGTACTTC,CASSSSQGSEQYF
few,TRBJ2-7,TRBV4-1,-,TGCGCCAGCAGCCAGGCCCCGGGCCCGCCCTACGAGCAGTACTTC,CASSQAPGPPYEQYF
-,TRBJ2-3,TRBV6-5,-,TGTGCCAGCAGCCCGCCCGGAGGGCCGCAGTATTTT,CASSPPGGPQYF
few,TRBJ2-5,TRBV4-1,-,TGCGCCAGCAGCCAAGAGAGGATGACCGAGGAGACCCAGTACTTC,CASSQERMTEETQYF
-,TRBJ2-1,TRBV10-3,-,TGTGCCATCCTACTCCCGGGCGATGAGCAGTTCTTC,CAILLPGDEQFF
few,TRBJ2-7,TRBV28,TRBD2,TGTGCCAGCAGGATGGTAGCGGGAGATACTTACGAGCAGTACTTC,CASRMVAGDTYEQYF
-,TRBJ1-1,TRBV5-1,-,TGCGCCAGCAGCATTCAATCGGGGGGTTGGGACACTGAAGCTTTCTTT,CASSIQSGGWDTEAFF